These 9 T cell receptor beta chains share one sample of origin, sequenced in a study of blood T cells in healthy people across ages. Combining a sample-barcoded 5' primer with a J-beta primer mix, a second PCR ran for roughly 7 to 12 cycles. TCRdb ran MiXCR on the 5' RACE reads and lists one entry per CDR3 protein. There are some 900,000 distinct CDR3 sequences in the sample; around 46% occur only once, and around 15% lies in the top ten. Sequencing was performed on blood. The receptors come from a man in his thirties or forties in good health.

This clonotype was recorded a few times. V is TRBV7-6 and J is TRBJ2-7; D unresolved. Between the trimmed V and J ends, which lost 5 bases and 5 bases, there was a span of 13 bases. CDR1 and CDR2 from the germline V gene are SGHVS and FNYEAQ. The CDR3 loop spans 13 amino acids. As DNA, the CDR3 is TGTGCCAGCAGCCAAACTTTGTTCCACGAGCAGTACTTC. This codes for CASSQTLFHEQYF.

There are a few counts of this clonotype. This rearrangement joins TRBV20-1 to TRBJ2-7; TRBD1 or TRBD2 may be the D gene (6 bases each). Germline CDR1 is DFQATT and CDR2 is SNEGSKA (reference sequence). The V gene lost 8 bases and the J gene lost 6 bases, with 14 bases spanning the gap. CDR3 size: 11 residues. This CDR3 reads CSPRGLPEQYF. CDR3 DNA: TGCAGTCCCCGGGGGCTCCCCGAGCAGTACTTC.

Comments on this clonotype: Germline is not matched at one junction end, which may reflect a read error. This sequence joins TRBV7-2 and TRBJ2-1, with a weak D call TRBD2 (5 bases). The DNA end is a closer match to TRBJ2-7, so the J assignment may be wrong. The CDR3 spans 15 residues. Looked up from germline, CDR1 is SGHTA and CDR2 is FQGNSA. CDR3 sequence: CARSLEAEAYNEQYF. The CDR3 coding sequence is TGTGCCCGCAGCTTAGAAGCGGAGGCCTACAATGAGCAGTACTTC.

This clonotype has a count of ten or more. This chain uses TRBV7-9 with TRBJ1-5, with D possibly being TRBD1 (5 bases). V shed 4 bases and J shed 7 bases, with 11 bases lying between them. This CDR3 is built from 13 residues. Per germline, CDR1 SEHNR and CDR2 FQNEAQ (reference sequence). The DNA for the CDR3 is TGTGCCAGCAGCTCCGATGAGGGGCAGCCCCAGCATTTT. Translated, it gives CASSSDEGQPQHF. Full variable domain (outside the CDR3, taken from reference TRBV7-9 and TRBJ1-5): DTGVSQNPRHKITKRGQNVTFRCDPISEHNRLYWYRQTLGQGPEFLTYFQNEAQLEKSRLLSDRFSAERPKGSFSTLEIQRTEQGDSAMYLCASSSDEGQPQHFGDGTRLSIL.

The rearrangement uses TRBV28 and TRBJ2-5, with TRBD1 matching over 8 bases. V was clipped by 5 bases and J by 9 bases; unmatched bases: 11. This CDR3 region has 14 residues. Per the germline V gene, CDR1 is MDHEN and CDR2 is SYDVKM. The CDR3 sequence is CASSLGQGVTAQYF. The CDR3 coding sequence is TGTGCCAGCAGTCTAGGACAGGGAGTTACGGCCCAGTACTTC.

J is TRBJ2-7 and V is TRBV20-1, with TRBD2 identical over 9 bases. The junction had 7 bases not matched to a gene; V was cut back by 5 bases and J by 2 bases. The germline CDR1 and CDR2 sequences are DFQATT and SNEGSKA (reference sequence). CDR3 length: 14 residues. The DNA of the CDR3 is TGCAGTGCTCAAAGGGGACTAGCTCCCTACGAGCAGTACTTC. Amino acid sequence: CSAQRGLAPYEQYF.

This clonotype appeared a few times. The J gene is TRBJ2-1, the V gene TRBV7-3; 9 nucleotides align to TRBD1. The CDR3 contains 13 residues. Germline CDR1 reads SGHTA; CDR2 reads FQGTGA. V was clipped by 4 bases and J by 10 bases; unmatched bases: 5. The CDR3 DNA follows: TGTGCCAGCAGCTCCCCCACAGGGGGCGAGCAGTTCTTC. It codes for CASSSPTGGEQFF.

About this clonotype: Just one base apart from a much larger clone, this may be a read error. The DNA of the CDR3 is TGCAGTGTAAGGGGCCTAGCGGGGGACACAGAGACGCAGTATTTT. This translates into CSVRGLAGDTETQYF. V usage is TRBV20-1 and J usage is TRBJ2-3; 10 nucleotides line up with TRBD2. There are 15 residues in the CDR3. The germline V gene encodes CDR1 DFQATT and CDR2 SNEGSKA (reference sequence).

The chain links TRBV6-5 to TRBJ1-2; TRBD1 aligns across 9 bases. The CDR3 is made up of 16 amino acids. Trimming cost V 4 bases and J 4 bases; bases outside gene matches: 10. Germline lookup yields CDR1 MNHEY and CDR2 SVGAGI. The CDR3 loop is CASSSTRDRVSYGYTF. The CDR3 DNA is TGTGCCAGCAGTTCCACTCGGGACAGGGTCTCCTATGGCTACACCTTC.